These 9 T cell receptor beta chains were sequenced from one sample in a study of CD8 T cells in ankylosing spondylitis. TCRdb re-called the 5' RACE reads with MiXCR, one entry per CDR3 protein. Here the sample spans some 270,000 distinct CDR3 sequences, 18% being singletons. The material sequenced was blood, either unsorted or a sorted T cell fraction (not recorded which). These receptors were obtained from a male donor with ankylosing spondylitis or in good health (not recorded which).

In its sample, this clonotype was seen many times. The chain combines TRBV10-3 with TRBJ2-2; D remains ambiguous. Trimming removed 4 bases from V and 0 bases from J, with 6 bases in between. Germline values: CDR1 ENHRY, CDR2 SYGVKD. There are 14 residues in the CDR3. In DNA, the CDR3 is TGTGCCATCAGTGGGGGTACGAACACCGGGGAGCTGTTTTTT. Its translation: CAISGGTNTGELFF.

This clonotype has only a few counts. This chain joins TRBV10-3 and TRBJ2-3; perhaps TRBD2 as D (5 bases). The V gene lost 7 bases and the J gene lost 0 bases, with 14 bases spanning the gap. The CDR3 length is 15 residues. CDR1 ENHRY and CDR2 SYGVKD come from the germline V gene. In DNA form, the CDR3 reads TGTGCCATCAATCCCGGAGGTGGGAGCACAGATACGCAGTATTTT. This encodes CAINPGGGSTDTQYF.

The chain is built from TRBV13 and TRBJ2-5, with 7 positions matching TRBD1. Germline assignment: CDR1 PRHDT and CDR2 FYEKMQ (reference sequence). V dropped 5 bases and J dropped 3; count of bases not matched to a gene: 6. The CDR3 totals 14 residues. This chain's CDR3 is CASSDRDSKETQYF. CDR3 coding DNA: TGTGCCAGCAGCGACCGGGACAGCAAAGAGACCCAGTACTTC.

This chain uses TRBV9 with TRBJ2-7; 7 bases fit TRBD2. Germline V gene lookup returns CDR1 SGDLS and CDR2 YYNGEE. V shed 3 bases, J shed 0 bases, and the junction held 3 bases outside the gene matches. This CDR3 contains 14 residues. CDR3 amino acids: CASSAGDYSYEQYF. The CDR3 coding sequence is TGTGCCAGCAGCGCCGGGGACTACTCCTACGAGCAGTACTTC.

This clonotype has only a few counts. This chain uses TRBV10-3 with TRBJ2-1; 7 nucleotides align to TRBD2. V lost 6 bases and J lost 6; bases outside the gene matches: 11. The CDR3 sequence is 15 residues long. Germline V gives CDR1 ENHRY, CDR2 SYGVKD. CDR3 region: CAIRTSYEAGNEQFF. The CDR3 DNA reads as TGTGCCATCAGGACTAGCTATGAGGCGGGCAATGAGCAGTTCTTC.

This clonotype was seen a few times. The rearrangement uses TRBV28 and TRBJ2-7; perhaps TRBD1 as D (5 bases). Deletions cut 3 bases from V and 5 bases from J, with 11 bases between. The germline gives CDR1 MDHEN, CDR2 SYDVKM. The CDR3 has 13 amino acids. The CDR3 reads CASSFQGYDEQYF. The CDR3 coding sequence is TGTGCCAGCAGTTTCCAGGGTTACGACGAGCAGTACTTC.

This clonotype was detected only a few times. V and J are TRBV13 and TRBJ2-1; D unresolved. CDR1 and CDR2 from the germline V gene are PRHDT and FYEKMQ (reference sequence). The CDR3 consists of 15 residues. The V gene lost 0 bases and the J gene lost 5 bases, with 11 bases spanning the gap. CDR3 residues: CASSLGGGGHNEQFF. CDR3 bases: TGTGCCAGCAGCTTAGGCGGTGGCGGCCACAATGAGCAGTTCTTC.

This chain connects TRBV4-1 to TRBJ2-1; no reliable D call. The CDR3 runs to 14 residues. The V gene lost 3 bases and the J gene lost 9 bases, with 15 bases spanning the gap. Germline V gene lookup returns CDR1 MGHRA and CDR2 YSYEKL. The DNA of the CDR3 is TGCGCCAGCAGCCAGTACCACTTAGCAGGTGAGCAGTTCTTC. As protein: CASSQYHLAGEQFF.

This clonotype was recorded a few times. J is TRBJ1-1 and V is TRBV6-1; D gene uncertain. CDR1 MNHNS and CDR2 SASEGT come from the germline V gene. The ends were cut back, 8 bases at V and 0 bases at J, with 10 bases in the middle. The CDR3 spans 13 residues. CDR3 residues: CASGVGVNTEAFF. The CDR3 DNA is TGTGCCAGCGGCGTCGGGGTGAACACTGAAGCTTTCTTT.